Sequencing of this T cell receptor beta chain was carried out in a study of Graves' ophthalmopathy and Graves' hyperthyroidism. RNA transcripts were the source from which TCR beta CDR3 regions were amplified. In the first round, RT-PCR was carried out with HTBI primers, and a multiplex PCR formed the second round. TCRdb re-called the multiplex PCR reads through MiXCR, storing one row per CDR3 protein. The sample shows some 210,000 distinct CDR3 sequences, 25% to 35% of them seen only once. The TCR sequence derives from a man aged 50 to 60 with Graves' ophthalmopathy. The material sequenced was peripheral blood.

The CDR3 loop reads CASSLEYRPNTEAFF. The CDR3 nucleotides read TGCGCCAGCAGCTTGGAATATAGGCCGAACACTGAAGCTTTCTTT. V gene TRBV5-1 combines with J gene TRBJ1-1; D gene uncertain. The V gene's germline CDR1 is SGHRS and CDR2 YFSETQ. The CDR3 contains 15 residues. Between the trimmed V and J ends, which lost 0 bases and 1 base, there was a span of 10 bases.